The 14 T cell receptor beta chains given below trace back to one sample, sequenced in a study of a mutant IDH1 vaccine in newly diagnosed glioma. Their antigen targets remain unknown. The repertoire was sequenced with immunoSEQ multiplex PCR; TCRdb's copy has only in-frame clones and lacks some. The table lists tens of thousands of clones, 70% to 80% of them singletons, with approximately 9.5% in the top ten. Time point meaning: week 11, during vaccination. Doses comprised 300 ug of mutant IDH1 20-mer peptide each, plus topical imiquimod. The specimen was PBMCs, collected from a glioma patient whose treatment included an IDH1 peptide vaccine. The receptors shown here come from a young woman with glioma.

This chain uses TRBV6-5 with TRBJ2-2; 9 nucleotides match TRBD2. Germline V lookup: CDR1 MNHEY, CDR2 SVGAGI. V dropped 6 bases and J dropped 1; count of bases not matched to a gene: 3. This CDR3 has 15 amino acids. CDR3 protein: CASSPLAGNTGELFF. CDR3 nucleotide sequence: TGTGCCAGCAGCCCACTAGCGGGGAACACCGGGGAGCTGTTTTTT.

CDR3 nucleotides: TGCGCCAGCAGCCAAGGGTTGGGGGCTGGAAATAAAGGCGAAGCTTTCTTT. This translates into CASSQGLGAGNKGEAFF. This chain connects TRBV4-1 to TRBJ1-1; weak D call: TRBD1 (6 bases). Looked up from germline, CDR1 is MGHRA and CDR2 is YSYEKL. V was clipped by 1 base and J by 8 bases, with 23 bases between them. This CDR3 spans 17 amino acids.

DNA of the CDR3: TGCAGCGCTTTTACAGATCGAGAACGTGGCGAGCAGTACTTC. Protein product: CSAFTDRERGEQYF. V gene TRBV29-1 combines with J gene TRBJ2-7; D not certain. Trimming took 7 bases from V and 6 from J, leaving 22 bases between them. CDR3 length: 14 amino acids. Germline lookup yields CDR1 SQVTM and CDR2 ANQGSEA.

V gene TRBV19 combines with J gene TRBJ2-5; 7 nucleotides agree with TRBD1. Germline CDR1 reads LNHDA; CDR2 reads SQIVND (reference sequence). The CDR3 runs to 13 residues. J gave up 5 bases and V 6 bases, and 6 bases lay outside the gene matches. The CDR3, as DNA: TGTGCCAGTAGGACAGGGAGCTTGGAGACCCAGTACTTC. It specifies CASRTGSLETQYF.

The CDR3 DNA reads as TGTGCCAGCAGCTTAGAAGCGGGGGCGGGGGCGGAAGCTTTCTTT. Its translation is CASSLEAGAGAEAFF. The rearrangement joins TRBV7-2 to TRBJ1-1, with D perhaps matching TRBD1 (6 bases). The CDR3 is 15 residues long. Trimming cost V 1 base and J 8 bases, with 17 bases left between them. Germline CDR1 and CDR2: SGHTA and FQGNSA.

V is TRBV30 and J is TRBJ2-1; no firm D call. The length of the CDR3 is 11 residues. Germline CDR1 is GTSNPN and CDR2 is SVGIG (reference sequence). V lost 0 bases, J lost 10 bases, and 7 bases lay in between. The CDR3 bases are TGTGCCTGGAGTGTAGGGCAGGAGCAGTTCTTC. Its protein product is CAWSVGQEQFF.

The V and J genes are TRBV5-1 and TRBJ2-7, with D perhaps given as TRBD1 or TRBD2 (5 bases each). V was trimmed by 4 bases and J by 1 base, leaving 18 bases between them. CDR3 length equals 16 residues. Germline V gene sequence: CDR1 SGHRS, CDR2 YFSETQ. In nucleotides, the CDR3 is TGCGCCAGCAGCCACTCCAGGGACCCCCTTTCCTACGAGCAGTACTTC. Encoded protein: CASSHSRDPLSYEQYF.

This clone occurred a few times. This rearrangement joins TRBV10-3 to TRBJ1-4, with D unclear. Looked up from germline, CDR1 is ENHRY and CDR2 is SYGVKD. The CDR3 spans 16 residues. V shed 0 bases and J shed 0 bases, with 8 bases lying between them. CDR3 sequence reads: CAISESYTATNEKLFF. Written as DNA, the CDR3 is TGTGCCATCAGTGAGTCGTACACCGCAACTAATGAAAAACTGTTTTTT.

This clone was detected only a few times. The J gene is TRBJ2-7, the V gene TRBV5-1; unclear D gene. Looked up from germline, CDR1 is SGHRS and CDR2 is YFSETQ. The CDR3 covers 15 residues. The V end lost 0 bases, the J end lost 0 bases, and 10 bases lay between the germline ends. CDR3 in DNA: TGCGCCAGCAGCTTGGGTTTTACTGGCTCCTACGAGCAGTACTTC. Its protein product is CASSLGFTGSYEQYF.

The J gene is TRBJ1-2, the V gene TRBV27, with TRBD1 matching over 8 bases. J gave up 4 bases and V 3 bases, and 13 bases lay outside the gene matches. The V gene's germline CDR1 is MNHEY and CDR2 SMNVEV (reference sequence). The CDR3 spans 17 residues. As DNA, the CDR3 is TGTGCCAGCAGTTTTAGGGGAGACTGGGGACAGGTCTATGGCTACACCTTC. Translated: CASSFRGDWGQVYGYTF.

The chain employs TRBV7-2 and TRBJ1-1; 7 positions agree with TRBD1. V trimming: 5 bases; J trimming: 0 bases; junction bases outside the gene matches: 3. CDR1 is SGHTA and CDR2 is FQGNSA in the germline V gene. The CDR3 spans 14 residues. The CDR3 DNA reads as TGTGCCAGCAGCCTGGGACAGTTGAACACTGAAGCTTTCTTT. Translating gives CASSLGQLNTEAFF.

The V call is TRBV4-1, the J call TRBJ2-7; D is tentatively TRBD1 or TRBD2 (6 bases each). The CDR3 sequence is 14 residues long. V was cut by 0 bases and J by 9 bases, with 15 bases left in between. CDR1 and CDR2 (germline): MGHRA, YSYEKL. The CDR3 coding sequence is TGCGCCAGCAGCCAAGAGGGGGGCTCAAAGCCGCAGTACTTC. Residues: CASSQEGGSKPQYF.

The rearrangement joins TRBV5-1 to TRBJ2-5; 7 nucleotides line up with TRBD1. Trimming at V came to 3 bases and at J to 4 bases, leaving 6 bases not matched to a gene. The CDR3 loop spans 14 amino acids. Germline V gene lookup returns CDR1 SGHRS and CDR2 YFSETQ. For the CDR3, the DNA is TGCGCCAGCAGCTACACCACAGGGGCAGAGACCCAGTACTTC. The encoded protein is CASSYTTGAETQYF.

V gene TRBV5-1 combines with J gene TRBJ1-2; D unclear. The V gene lost 0 bases and the J gene lost 4 bases, with 10 bases spanning the gap. The CDR3 totals 14 residues. Germline CDR1 and CDR2: SGHRS and YFSETQ. This CDR3 reads CASSLEPEGYGYTF. The CDR3 coding sequence is TGCGCCAGCAGCTTGGAACCGGAGGGCTATGGCTACACCTTC.